The 6 T cell receptor beta chains below were found in one sample sequenced in a study of technical replicates of blood from a handful of donors. The table came from immunoSEQ multiplex PCR; TCRdb's copy has only in-frame clones and leaves some out. In the table there are about 60,000 clones, 87% of which are singletons. Sequencing input: PBMCs. Receptors were obtained from a human donor in good health. Some clones in this sample may be carry-over from other donors' samples.

V and J are TRBV12-5 and TRBJ2-2; possibly TRBD2 for D (6 bases). CDR1 and CDR2 from the germline V gene are LGHNT and FRNRAP. The CDR3 loop spans 17 amino acids. The germline V and J ends were trimmed by 7 bases and 0 bases, with 18 bases remaining between them. CDR3 protein: CASAPRPAGTNTGELFF. Here the CDR3 DNA reads TGTGCTAGTGCTCCCCGGCCGGCGGGAACGAACACCGGGGAGCTGTTTTTT.

J is TRBJ2-2 and V is TRBV4-3; TRBD1 matches 8 bases. V was pared by 6 bases and J by 6 bases, with 12 bases of the junction left unmatched. Germline assignment: CDR1 LGHNA and CDR2 YSLEER. The CDR3 is 16 residues long. This chain's CDR3 is CASRSAGTGWPGELFF. The DNA of the CDR3 is TGCGCCAGCAGATCGGCCGGGACAGGATGGCCCGGGGAGCTGTTTTTT.

The rearrangement joins TRBV11-2 to TRBJ2-5, with a weak D call TRBD2 (5 bases). The CDR3 totals 13 residues. V lost 7 bases and J lost 3, with 12 bases in between. Germline V gene lookup returns CDR1 SGHAT and CDR2 FQNNGV. CDR3 residues: CASTIPGKETQYF. The CDR3 nucleotides are TGTGCCAGCACCATACCGGGGAAAGAGACCCAGTACTTC. The full variable domain, completed using reference TRBV11-2 and TRBJ2-5, is EAGVAQSPRYKIIEKRQSVAFWCNPISGHATLYWYQQILGQGPKLLIQFQNNGVVDDSQLPKDRFSAERLKGVDSTLKIQPAKLEDSAVYLCASTIPGKETQYFGPGTRLLVL.

The V and J genes are TRBV7-9 and TRBJ2-5; perhaps TRBD2 as D (6 bases). The V end was cut by 5 bases, the J end by 4 bases, with 17 bases between. The CDR3 has 15 residues. CDR1 SEHNR and CDR2 FQNEAQ come from the germline V gene (reference sequence). Written as DNA, the CDR3 is TGTGCCAGCAGCCCCCGGGGTCTAGCGCTAGAGACCCAGTACTTC. It is translated as CASSPRGLALETQYF.

This CDR3 is CASSFPGGQNEQFF. In nucleotides, the CDR3 is TGCGCCAGCAGCTTTCCAGGGGGGCAAAATGAGCAGTTCTTC. The chain carries TRBV4-1 and TRBJ2-1; weak D call: TRBD1 (7 bases). Germline V lookup: CDR1 MGHRA, CDR2 YSYEKL. CDR3 length: 14 amino acids. Trimming pared 5 bases from V and 7 bases from J, leaving 15 bases between.

J is TRBJ2-5 and V is TRBV6-5; 7 bases are shared with TRBD2. After removal of 7 bases from V and 7 bases from J, the junction contained 12 bases not matched to a gene. CDR3 size: 14 residues. The germline V gene has CDR1 MNHEY and CDR2 SVGAGI. The CDR3 spells CASISGTTLGTQYF. The CDR3 DNA follows: TGTGCCAGCATCTCCGGGACTACCCTGGGGACCCAGTACTTC.